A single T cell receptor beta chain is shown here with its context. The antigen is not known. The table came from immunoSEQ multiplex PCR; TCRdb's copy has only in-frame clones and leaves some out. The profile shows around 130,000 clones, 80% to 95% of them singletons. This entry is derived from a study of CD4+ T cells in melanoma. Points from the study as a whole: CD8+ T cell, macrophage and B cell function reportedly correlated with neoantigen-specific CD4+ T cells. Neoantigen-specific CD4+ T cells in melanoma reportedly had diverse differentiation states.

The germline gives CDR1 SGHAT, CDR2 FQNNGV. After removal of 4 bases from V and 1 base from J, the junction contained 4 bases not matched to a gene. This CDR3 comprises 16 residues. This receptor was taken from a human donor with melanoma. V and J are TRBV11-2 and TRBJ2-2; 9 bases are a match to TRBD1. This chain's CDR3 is CASSSTGGGNTGELFF. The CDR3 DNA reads TGTGCCAGCAGCTCAACAGGGGGCGGGAACACCGGGGAGCTGTTTTTT.